Sequencing of this TCR beta chain was carried out in a study of T cell repertoires in cytomegalovirus infection. Overall study: In public TCR beta signatures, there were indications of both CMV infection and matching HLA type.

In TCRdb, the reads were re-called with MiXCR into one record per CDR3 protein. The table shows 200,000 or so distinct CDR3 sequences, with approximately 28% occurring only once. The CDR3 totals 16 residues. V shed 3 bases and J 1 base; nucleotides not matched to a gene: 6. Germline CDR1 is SNHLY and CDR2 is FYNNEI. General observations from the study: CMV-specific TCR beta clonotypes restricted by HLA-C were the ones dominating the ex vivo response. Identification of carriers of CMV plus the relevant HLA was achieved through cumulative public TCR beta family frequency.

In regard to this clonotype: The antigen is unknown.

This TCR derives from a human donor in good health (CMV status not recorded). Some clones in this sample may be carry-over from other donors' samples. The chain joins TRBV2 to TRBJ1-5, with TRBD1 matching over 7 bases. Sequenced material: PBMCs. The CDR3 protein is CASSEGQPGSNQPQHF. The CDR3 DNA reads as TGTGCCAGCAGTGAGGGACAGCCTGGGAGCAATCAGCCCCAGCATTTT.